The rows below give T cell receptor beta chains drawn from one sample of a study of T cell repertoires in cytomegalovirus infection. Antigens of these TCRs are unknown. Via MiXCR, TCRdb re-called the reads, giving one row per CDR3 protein. Of around 110,000 distinct CDR3 sequences listed, 10% are singletons. Sample: PBMCs, sequenced either directly or after in vitro stimulation (not recorded which). The receptors shown here come from a human donor in good health (CMV status not recorded). Some clones in this sample may be carry-over from other donors' samples. Both conserved end residues are part of each CDR3. A D gene is named only where the DNA matches it firmly. The size entry is marked missing in some rows and otherwise reads once, few, many or a size class.

j_gene	d_gene	v_gene	abundance	CDR3nt	CDR3aa
TRBJ2-5	TRBD1	TRBV19	many	TGTGCCAGTAGCATTCCAGTCGGTGGGACAGGGGGGGAGACCCAGTACTTC	CASSIPVGGTGGETQYF
TRBJ1-5	TRBD1	TRBV4-1	.	TGCGCCAGCAGCCAAGAGCGGGGACAGGGGTCTGAGCCCCAGCATTTT	CASSQERGQGSEPQHF
TRBJ2-7	.	TRBV7-2	few	TGTGCCAGCAGCGGACCCCACGGCGGGACTCCTACCTACGAGCAGTACTTC	CASSGPHGGTPTYEQYF
TRBJ2-7	.	TRBV12-3/TRBV12-4	many	TGTGCCAGCAGCCGGGACTCGCTGGGAGACGAGCAGTACTTC	CASSRDSLGDEQYF
TRBJ2-3	TRBD1	TRBV28	many	TGTGCCAGCAGTTTGAGTGGGGACAGGGAGTTCTATTTT	CASSLSGDREFYF
TRBJ1-2	.	TRBV27	many	TGTGCCAGCAGAATTGATCAGGGTGATGGTTTTGGCTACACCTTC	CASRIDQGDGFGYTF
TRBJ2-1	.	TRBV7-9	many	TGTGCCAGCAGCGTAACCTTAGGAAATGAGCAGTTCTTC	CASSVTLGNEQFF
TRBJ1-1	TRBD1	TRBV28	.	TGTGCCAGCAGTTCGCCCTCTACCGGACAGGGGAAGGAAGCTTTCTTT	CASSSPSTGQGKEAFF
TRBJ2-3	.	TRBV27	many	TGTGCCAGCAGTTCTCCCTCGAGGGTTGTGGATACGCAGTATTTT	CASSSPSRVVDTQYF
TRBJ1-5	.	TRBV20-1	many	TGCAGTGCCTTACAGGGTAATCAGCCCCAGCATTTT	CSALQGNQPQHF
TRBJ2-1	.	TRBV6-1	.	TGTGCCAGCAGTGATTTTTGGGGTCCTGGGTTCTTC	CASSDFWGPGFF
TRBJ1-3	TRBD1	TRBV7-2	many	TGTGCCAGCAGCTTAGCGGGCTCGCCTTTTAAGGACAGGGAAGAATCTGGAAACACCATATATTTT	CASSLAGSPFKDREESGNTIYF
TRBJ2-3	.	TRBV7-9	many	TGTGCCAGCAGCGTAATTCCAGATACGCAGTATTTT	CASSVIPDTQYF
TRBJ2-7	.	TRBV7-6	once	TGTGCCAGCAGCCCACAGGGAGTTGGCTACGAGCAGTACTTC	CASSPQGVGYEQYF
TRBJ2-5	TRBD2	TRBV12-3/TRBV12-4	many	TGTGCCAGCAGTGGACTAGCGGGAGCCCACCGGGGTCAGACCCAGTACTTC	CASSGLAGAHRGQTQYF
TRBJ2-1	TRBD2	TRBV19	.	TGTGCCAGTAGCCCCATGGGCCTAGCGGGGTACAATGAGCAGTTCTTC	CASSPMGLAGYNEQFF
TRBJ1-1	.	TRBV11-2	many	TGTGCCAGCAGCCGGGTCGAAGGGGGGGACACTGAAGCTTTCTTT	CASSRVEGGDTEAFF